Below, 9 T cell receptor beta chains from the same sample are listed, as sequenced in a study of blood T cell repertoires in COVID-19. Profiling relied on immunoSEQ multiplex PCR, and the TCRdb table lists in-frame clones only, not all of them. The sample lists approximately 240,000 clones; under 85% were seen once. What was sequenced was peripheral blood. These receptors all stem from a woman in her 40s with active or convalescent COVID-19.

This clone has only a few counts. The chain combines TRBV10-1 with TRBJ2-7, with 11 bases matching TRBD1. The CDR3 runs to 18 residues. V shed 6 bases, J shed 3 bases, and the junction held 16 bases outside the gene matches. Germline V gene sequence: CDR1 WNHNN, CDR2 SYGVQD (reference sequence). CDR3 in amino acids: CASRTRAGQGVPYYEQYV. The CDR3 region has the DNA TGCGCCAGCAGGACGAGAGCGGGACAGGGGGTCCCCTACTACGAGCAGTACGTC.

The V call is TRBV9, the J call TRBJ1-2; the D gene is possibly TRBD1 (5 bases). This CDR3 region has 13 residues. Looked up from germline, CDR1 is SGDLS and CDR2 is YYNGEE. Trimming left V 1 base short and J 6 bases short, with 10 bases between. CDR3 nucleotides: TGTGCCAGCAGCGTACAGGGCAGGAATGGCTACACCTTC. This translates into CASSVQGRNGYTF.

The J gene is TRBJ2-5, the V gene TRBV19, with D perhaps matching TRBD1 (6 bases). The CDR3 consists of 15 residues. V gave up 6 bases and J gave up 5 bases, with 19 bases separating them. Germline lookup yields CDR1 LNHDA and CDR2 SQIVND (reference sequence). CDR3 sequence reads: CASSPGSGAWETQYF. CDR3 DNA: TGTGCCAGTAGCCCAGGGTCAGGGGCTTGGGAGACCCAGTACTTC.

CDR3 residues: CAWSVQGGISSGNTIYF. The CDR3 DNA follows: TGTGCCTGGAGTGTACAGGGGGGCATTAGCTCTGGAAACACCATATATTTT. The chain carries TRBV30 and TRBJ1-3; 8 bases fit TRBD1. The V gene's germline CDR1 is GTSNPN and CDR2 SVGIG (reference sequence). Trimming cost V 0 bases and J 0 bases; bases outside gene matches: 7. This CDR3 is 17 amino acids long.

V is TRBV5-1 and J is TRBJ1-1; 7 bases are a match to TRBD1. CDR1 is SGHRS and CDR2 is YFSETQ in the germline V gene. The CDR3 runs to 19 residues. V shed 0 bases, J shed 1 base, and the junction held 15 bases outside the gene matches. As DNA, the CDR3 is TGCGCCAGCAGCTTGGTTAGAGGGGGCCTGACAGAGGAGAACACTGAAGCTTTCTTT. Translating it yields CASSLVRGGLTEENTEAFF.

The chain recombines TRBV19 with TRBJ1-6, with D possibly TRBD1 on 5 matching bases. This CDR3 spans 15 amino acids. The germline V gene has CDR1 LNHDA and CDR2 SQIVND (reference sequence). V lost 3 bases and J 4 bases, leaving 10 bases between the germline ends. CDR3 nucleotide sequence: TGTGCCAGTAGTATGCGGCAGGGTTATAATTCACCCCTCCACTTT. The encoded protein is CASSMRQGYNSPLHF.

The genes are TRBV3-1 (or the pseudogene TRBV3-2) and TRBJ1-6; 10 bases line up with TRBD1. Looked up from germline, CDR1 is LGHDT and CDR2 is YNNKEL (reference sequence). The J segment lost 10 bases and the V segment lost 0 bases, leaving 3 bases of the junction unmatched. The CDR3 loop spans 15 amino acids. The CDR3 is CASSQDGDRGSPLHF. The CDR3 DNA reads TGTGCCAGCAGCCAAGATGGGGACAGGGGCTCACCCCTCCACTTT.

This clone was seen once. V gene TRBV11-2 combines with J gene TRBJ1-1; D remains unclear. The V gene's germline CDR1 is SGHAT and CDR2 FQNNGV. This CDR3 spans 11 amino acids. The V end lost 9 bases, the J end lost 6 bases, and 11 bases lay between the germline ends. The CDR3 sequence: CASRTGAEAFF. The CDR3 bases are TGTGCCAGTAGAACCGGGGCTGAAGCTTTCTTT.

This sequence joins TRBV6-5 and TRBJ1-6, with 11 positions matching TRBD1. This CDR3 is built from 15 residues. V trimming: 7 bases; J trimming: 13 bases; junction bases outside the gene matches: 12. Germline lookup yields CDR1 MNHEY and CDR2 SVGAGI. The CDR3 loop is CASNLDRGRWMPLHF. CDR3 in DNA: TGTGCCAGCAACCTGGACAGGGGGCGTTGGATGCCCCTCCACTTT.